This record looks at one TCR beta chain sequence and its context. V lost 4 bases and J lost 5, with 8 bases in between. CDR1 is SGHTA and CDR2 is FQGNSA in the germline V gene. This CDR3 contains 12 residues. The source of the sample is a study of blood T cell repertoires in COVID-19. Assay: immunoSEQ multiplex PCR; the TCRdb copy retains only in-frame clones and omits some. The sample has some 8,000 clones; approximately 84% are singletons. The sequenced sample consisted of peripheral blood. The chain joins TRBV7-2 to TRBJ2-5, with D unclear. This TCR was sampled from a human donor with active COVID-19. The donor label of this sample is uncertain. The CDR3 DNA is TGTGCCAGCAGCTATGACTCCGAGACCCAGTACTTC. Residues: CASSYDSETQYF.